This entry is about one TCR beta chain. V was shortened by 1 base and J by 2 bases, with 12 bases between the two germline ends. CDR3 length: 16 residues. CDR1 and CDR2 (germline): SGHTA, FQGNSA. This sample stems from a study of CD8 T cells in ankylosing spondylitis. TCRdb re-called the 5' RACE reads with MiXCR, one entry per CDR3 protein. The sample has 250,000 to 300,000 distinct CDR3 sequences; over 15% are singletons. Sequenced sample: blood, either unsorted or a sorted T cell fraction (not recorded which). J is TRBJ2-1 and V is TRBV7-2; TRBD2 is a possible D gene (6 bases). This receptor was obtained from a male donor with ankylosing spondylitis or in good health (not recorded which). CDR3 region: CASSLVTSFPYNEQFF. DNA of the CDR3: TGTGCCAGCAGCTTAGTCACTAGCTTTCCCTACAATGAGCAGTTCTTC.